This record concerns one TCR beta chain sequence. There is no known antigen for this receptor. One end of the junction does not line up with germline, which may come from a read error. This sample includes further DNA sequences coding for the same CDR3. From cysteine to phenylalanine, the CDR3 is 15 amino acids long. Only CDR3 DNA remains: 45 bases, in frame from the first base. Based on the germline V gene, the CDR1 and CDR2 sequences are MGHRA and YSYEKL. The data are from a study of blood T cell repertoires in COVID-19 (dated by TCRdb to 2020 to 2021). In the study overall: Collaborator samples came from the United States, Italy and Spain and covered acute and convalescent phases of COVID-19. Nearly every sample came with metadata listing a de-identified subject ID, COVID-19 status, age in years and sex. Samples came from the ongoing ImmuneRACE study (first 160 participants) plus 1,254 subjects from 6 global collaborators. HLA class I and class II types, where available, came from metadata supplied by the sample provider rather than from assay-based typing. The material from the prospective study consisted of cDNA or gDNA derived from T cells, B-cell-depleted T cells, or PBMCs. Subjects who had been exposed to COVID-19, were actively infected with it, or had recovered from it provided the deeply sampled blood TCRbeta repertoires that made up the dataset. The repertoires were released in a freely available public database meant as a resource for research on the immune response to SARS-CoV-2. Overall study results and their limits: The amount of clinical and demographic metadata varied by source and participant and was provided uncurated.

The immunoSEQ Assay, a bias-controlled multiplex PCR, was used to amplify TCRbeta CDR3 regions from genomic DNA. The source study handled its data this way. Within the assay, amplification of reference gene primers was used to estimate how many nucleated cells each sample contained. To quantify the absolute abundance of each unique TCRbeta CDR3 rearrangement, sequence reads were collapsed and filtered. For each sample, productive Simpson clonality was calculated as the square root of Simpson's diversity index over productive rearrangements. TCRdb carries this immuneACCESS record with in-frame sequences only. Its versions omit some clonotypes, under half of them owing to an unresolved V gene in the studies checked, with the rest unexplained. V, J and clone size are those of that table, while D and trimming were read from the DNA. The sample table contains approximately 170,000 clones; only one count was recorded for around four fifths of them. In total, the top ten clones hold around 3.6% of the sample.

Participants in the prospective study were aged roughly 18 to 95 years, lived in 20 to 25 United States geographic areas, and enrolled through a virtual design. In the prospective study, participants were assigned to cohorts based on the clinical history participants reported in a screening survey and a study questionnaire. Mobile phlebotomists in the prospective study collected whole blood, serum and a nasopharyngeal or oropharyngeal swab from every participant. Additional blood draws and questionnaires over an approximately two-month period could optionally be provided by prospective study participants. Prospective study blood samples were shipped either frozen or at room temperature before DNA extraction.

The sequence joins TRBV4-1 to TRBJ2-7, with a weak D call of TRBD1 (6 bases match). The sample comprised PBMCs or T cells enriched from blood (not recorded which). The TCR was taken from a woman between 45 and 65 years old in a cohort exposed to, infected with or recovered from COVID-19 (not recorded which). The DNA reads TGCGCCAGTAGCCATCCCGGACAGAATCCCTACGAGCAGTACTTC. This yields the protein CASSHPGQNPYEQYF.